The present TCR beta chain was sequenced within a study of cytomegalovirus exposure and HLA in healthy donors. Study in general: Early released data comprised around 80 million unique TCRs from HLA-typed donors. Study-level findings and limits: Previously analyzed data showed that most TCR beta V segments were productive at a frequency of about 87% or about 30%. Versus the approximately 700-donor mean, an Asian-associated ancestry cluster reportedly showed fewer N-insertions in a later analysis.

A word on this clone: As yet, its antigen is unknown.

This CDR3 spans 16 amino acids. V was shortened by 3 bases and J by 0 bases, with 15 bases between the two germline ends. Germline V gives CDR1 SGHDT, CDR2 YYEEEE. This PCR relied on a set of 60 Vbeta primers and 13 Jbeta primers. Here immunoSEQ multiplex PCR was the method, and the copy in TCRdb shows in-frame clones only, minus some. The repertoire consists of about 160,000 clones, with around 88% occurring once and the leading ten covering about 0.93%. Input material: PBMCs. V is TRBV5-6 and J is TRBJ1-1; no firm D call. The clonotype comes from a woman aged 30 to 39 in good health and CMV-seronegative. CDR3 sequence (DNA): TGTGCCAGCAGCTCTCGGATGACACACATGAACACTGAAGCTTTCTTT. It yields the protein CASSSRMTHMNTEAFF.